Sequencing of this TCR beta chain was carried out in a study of T cell changes during pregnancy in multiple sclerosis. This clone was observed a single time. CDR3 length equals 16 residues. Germline-derived CDR1 and CDR2 are LGHNA and YSLEER. V lost 0 bases, J lost 8 bases, and 9 bases stayed unmatched. Method: immunoSEQ multiplex PCR; TCRdb's copy keeps in-frame clones and lacks some. The sample includes 90,000 or so clones, more than 85% of them seen just once. The starting material was peripheral blood, obtained before pregnancy. The chain has TRBV4-3 and TRBJ1-4, with 7 bases fitting TRBD1. This clonotype originated in a female donor with multiple sclerosis, enrolled in a pregnancy study. In DNA form, the CDR3 reads TGCGCCAGCAGCCAAGATTGGAACAGGGGAGCAGAAAAACTGTTTTTT. Amino acid sequence: CASSQDWNRGAEKLFF.